The rows below give T cell receptor beta chains drawn from one sample of a study of blood T cell repertoires in COVID-19. Profiled with immunoSEQ multiplex PCR; TCRdb holds only in-frame clones, not every one. Of some 110,000 clones in the sample, approximately 82% were seen once. Sample: peripheral blood. The receptor source for this set is a woman of 80 years or more with acute or convalescent COVID-19. Both conserved end residues are trimmed from each CDR3. Fields, in order: clone size, V gene, CDR3 length, J gene, CDR3 protein. Rows give clone size only sometimes, using once, few, many, or a class for an expanded clone.

clone size: NA
V gene: TRBV24-1
CDR3 length: 10
J gene: TRBJ1-2
CDR3 protein: ATSVEGSGYT

clone size: NA
V gene: TRBV5-6
CDR3 length: 12
J gene: TRBJ1-4
CDR3 protein: ASSLTPRGEKLF

clone size: NA
V gene: TRBV6-5
CDR3 length: 13
J gene: TRBJ2-5
CDR3 protein: ASRGGRGQRETQY

clone size: NA
V gene: TRBV5-4
CDR3 length: 15
J gene: TRBJ1-3
CDR3 protein: ASSLVSGQNPGNTIY

clone size: NA
V gene: TRBV11-3
CDR3 length: 12
J gene: TRBJ2-3
CDR3 protein: ASSLGSSTDTQY

clone size: NA
V gene: TRBV5-1
CDR3 length: 15
J gene: TRBJ1-3
CDR3 protein: ASSYGQTSSSGNTIY

clone size: few
V gene: TRBV18
CDR3 length: 13
J gene: TRBJ2-7
CDR3 protein: ASSPKGLAGVEQY

clone size: NA
V gene: TRBV5-1
CDR3 length: 11
J gene: TRBJ1-2
CDR3 protein: ASSMTGNYGYT

clone size: few
V gene: TRBV19
CDR3 length: 13
J gene: TRBJ2-2
CDR3 protein: ASRRTGGASGELF

clone size: NA
V gene: TRBV29-1
CDR3 length: 11
J gene: TRBJ1-6
CDR3 protein: SVALDAGSPLH